The 15 T cell receptor beta chains in this list originate from one sample, sequenced in a study of blood T cell repertoires in COVID-19. The table came from immunoSEQ multiplex PCR; TCRdb's copy has only in-frame clones and leaves some out. The sample includes hundreds of thousands of clones, roughly 90% of them seen just once. Sequenced sample: peripheral blood. These TCRs come from a woman between 25 and 40 years old with active or convalescent COVID-19.

The V gene is TRBV30, the J gene TRBJ1-2, with TRBD1 matching 7 bases. The trim removed 3 bases at V and 6 bases at J, leaving 7 bases unmatched. The CDR3 loop spans 13 amino acids. Germline loops: CDR1 GTSNPN, CDR2 SVGIG (reference sequence). Here the CDR3 reads CAWSEGQADGYTF. The CDR3 DNA is TGTGCCTGGAGCGAAGGACAGGCAGATGGCTACACCTTC.

The chain joins TRBV3-1 (or the pseudogene TRBV3-2) to TRBJ2-5; possible D gene TRBD1, 6 bases. V lost 5 bases to trimming and J lost 4 bases, with 17 bases between them. Germline CDR1 reads LGHDT; CDR2 reads YNNKEL (reference sequence). This CDR3 has 15 amino acids. The chain's CDR3 is CASSESPGHIETQYF. The CDR3 DNA is TGTGCCAGCAGCGAAAGCCCGGGACACATAGAGACCCAGTACTTC.

This clone showed up just once. The V gene is TRBV20-1, the J gene TRBJ2-3, with TRBD2 matching 12 bases. There are 15 residues in the CDR3. Germline CDR1 DFQATT, CDR2 SNEGSKA (reference sequence). J gave up 3 bases and V 3 bases, and 4 bases lay outside the gene matches. The CDR3 nucleotides are TGCAGTGCTAGTTCGACTAGCGGGAGAACAGATACGCAGTATTTT. This encodes CSASSTSGRTDTQYF.

The genes are TRBV15 and TRBJ2-6, with 9 bases lining up with TRBD1. Trimming removed 1 base from V and 8 bases from J; junction bases left unmatched: 3. CDR1 is LNHNV, CDR2 YYDKDF, per germline (reference sequence). CDR3 size: 15 residues. CDR3 loop: CATSRVGQGTNVLTF. In nucleotides, the CDR3 is TGTGCCACCAGCAGAGTGGGACAGGGAACCAACGTCCTGACTTTC. Filled out from reference TRBV15 and TRBJ2-6, the complete variable domain reads DAMVIQNPRYQVTQFGKPVTLSCSQTLNHNVMYWYQQKSSQAPKLLFHYYDKDFNNEADTPDNFQSRRPNTSFCFLDIRSPGLGDTAMYLCATSRVGQGTNVLTFGAGSRLTVL.

The chain joins TRBV12-3 or TRBV12-4 to TRBJ1-2, with D possibly matching TRBD1 (6 bases). This CDR3 region has 12 residues. Trimming removed 6 bases from V and 8 bases from J, with 13 bases in between. CDR3 in amino acids: CASSAQGGGYTF. The DNA of the CDR3 is TGTGCCAGCAGCGCACAGGGTGGCGGCTACACCTTC.

V gene TRBV6-6 combines with J gene TRBJ2-2; TRBD2 aligns across 8 bases. Germline CDR1 and CDR2: MNHNY and SVGAGI (reference sequence). Germline trimming cut 6 bases from V and 1 base from J; bases unmatched to any gene: 4. This CDR3 is built from 15 residues. CDR3 nucleotides: TGTGCCAGCAGCCCGGGACTAGGGAACACCGGGGAGCTGTTTTTT. The encoded protein is CASSPGLGNTGELFF.

The genes are TRBV6-1 and TRBJ2-5; 9 nucleotides match TRBD1. Germline V CDR1 and CDR2: MNHNS, SASEGT. J was trimmed by 0 bases and V by 1 base; bases with no gene match: 3. There are 16 residues in the CDR3. The CDR3 DNA sequence: TGTGCCAGCAGTGAAGGGGACAGGGAGTACCAAGAGACCCAGTACTTC. Amino acid sequence: CASSEGDREYQETQYF.

The chain uses TRBV4-2 and TRBJ1-2; the match to TRBD1 covers 9 bases. This CDR3 has 15 residues. Germline V gene data show CDR1 as LGHNA and CDR2 as YNFKEQ. The V and J ends lost 3 bases and 5 bases, in that order; junction bases with no gene match: 7. CDR3 sequence: CASSHRQGVSYGYTF. The CDR3 DNA sequence: TGTGCCAGCAGCCATAGACAGGGGGTAAGTTATGGCTACACCTTC.

In regard to this clone: Other DNA sequences in this sample translate to the same CDR3. CDR3 in DNA: TGCAGTGCTTGGGCGAACACTGAAGCTTTCTTT. Translation: CSAWANTEAFF. This sequence joins TRBV20-1 and TRBJ1-1, with unresolved D. The CDR3 extends over 11 amino acids. CDR1 and CDR2 from the germline V gene are DFQATT and SNEGSKA (reference sequence). V was cut by 5 bases and J by 1 base, with 5 bases left in between.

This clone was observed a few times. The rearrangement joins TRBV5-1 to TRBJ1-4, with 10 nucleotides matching TRBD1. The length of the CDR3 is 15 residues. With 0 bases clipped from V and 7 bases from J, the junction kept 3 bases outside the gene matches. Germline V gene lookup returns CDR1 SGHRS and CDR2 YFSETQ. The CDR3 sequence: CASSLGDRGGEKLFF. The DNA for the CDR3 is TGCGCCAGCAGCTTGGGGGACAGGGGAGGTGAAAAACTGTTTTTT.

The rearrangement uses TRBV19 and TRBJ2-7, with 7 bases identical to TRBD1. This CDR3 comprises 15 residues. V shed 4 bases and J 1 base; nucleotides not matched to a gene: 7. The germline V gene has CDR1 LNHDA and CDR2 SQIVND (reference sequence). The CDR3: CASSTGGFPSYEQYF. The CDR3 coding sequence is TGTGCCAGTAGTACAGGGGGTTTTCCTTCCTACGAGCAGTACTTC.

As concerns this clone: Additional DNA sequences in this sample encode the identical CDR3. The chain links TRBV6-5 to TRBJ1-1; a possible D gene is TRBD1 (6 bases). V was shortened by 6 bases and J by 1 base, with 9 bases between the two germline ends. The germline CDR1 and CDR2 sequences are MNHEY and SVGAGI. CDR3 size: 13 residues. The CDR3 sequence: CASRPTGNTEAFF. The CDR3 DNA is TGTGCCAGCAGGCCGACAGGGAACACTGAAGCTTTCTTT.

V is TRBV3-1 (or the pseudogene TRBV3-2) and J is TRBJ2-7; 10 bases match TRBD1. The CDR3 has 15 amino acids. Looked up from germline, CDR1 is LGHDT and CDR2 is YNNKEL (reference sequence). V lost 4 bases and J lost 3; bases outside the gene matches: 6. The CDR3 sequence: CASSRPGQGFYEQYF. DNA of the CDR3: TGTGCCAGCAGCCGACCGGGACAGGGGTTCTACGAGCAGTACTTC.

The chain recombines TRBV6-6 with TRBJ2-1; possibly TRBD2 for D (5 bases). The CDR3 totals 15 residues. V was shortened by 0 bases and J by 2 bases, with 8 bases between the two germline ends. The germline CDR1 and CDR2 sequences are MNHNY and SVGAGI (reference sequence). CDR3: CASSYSTNPYNEQFF. The CDR3 region has the DNA TGTGCCAGCAGTTACTCGACTAACCCCTACAATGAGCAGTTCTTC.

The J gene is TRBJ1-1, the V gene TRBV9; D is ambiguous. The CDR3 contains 13 residues. Trimming shortened V by 0 bases and J by 1 base, and 4 bases separated the two germline ends. Germline CDR1 is SGDLS and CDR2 is YYNGEE. The chain's CDR3 is CASSVARNTEAFF. The CDR3, as DNA: TGTGCCAGCAGCGTAGCCCGGAACACTGAAGCTTTCTTT.